These 15 T cell receptor beta chains originate from one sample sequenced in a study of human T cells and chemical hapten exposure (TCRdb year 2021). Receptor amplification or capture employed RACE. Data came from a NextSeq 500. Clones were called with MiXCR by TCRdb after fastp trimmed the public reads at Q25, and only in-frame beta chains were retained. Each entry is one CDR3 protein sequence, shown with its most common DNA and genes. In this sample the table shows a few hundred thousand distinct CDR3 sequences, about 6.9% of which occur a single time. The ten largest make up 5% to 6% of the sample. The time point label of this sample denotes: patch test 2, 6 weeks after DPC sensitization. The treatment or condition label of this sample denotes: therapeutic diphenylcyclopropenone sensitization with weekly scalp DPC. Here the sequenced sample was whole blood, taken in connection with sensitization to the hapten diphenylcyclopropenone (DPC). All receptors derive from a woman between 18 and 29 years old with alopecia areata. Some clones in this sample may be carry-over from other donors' samples.

The table lists this clonotype with a few counts. This sequence joins TRBV29-1 and TRBJ2-1; D ambiguous. This CDR3 has 13 residues. V was pared by 4 bases and J by 0 bases, with 7 bases between. Germline V gene data show CDR1 as SQVTM and CDR2 as ANQGSEA. DNA of the CDR3: TGCAGCGTTGGATCTATCTCCTACAATGAGCAGTTCTTC. Protein sequence: CSVGSISYNEQFF.

This clonotype was picked up a small number of times. This chain uses TRBV14 with TRBJ1-6, with unresolved D. Trimming took off 2 bases at V and 8 bases at J, with 10 bases between the two ends. In germline, CDR1 is SGHDN, CDR2 FVKESK. The CDR3 length is 14 residues. The CDR3 reads CASSQRTWDSPLHF. In nucleotides, the CDR3 is TGTGCCAGCAGCCAACGGACGTGGGATTCACCCCTCCACTTT. Full variable domain (remainder filled in from reference TRBV14 and TRBJ1-6): EAGVTQFPSHSVIEKGQTVTLRCDPISGHDNLYWYRRVMGKEIKFLLHFVKESKQDESGMPNNRFLAERTGGTYSTLKVQPAELEDSGVYFCASSQRTWDSPLHFGNGTRLTVT.

The genes are TRBV5-1 and TRBJ2-6; D gene unclear. V lost 1 base and J 6 bases, leaving 11 bases between the germline ends. The CDR3 extends over 15 amino acids. Germline V CDR1 and CDR2: SGHRS, YFSETQ. This CDR3 reads CASSLFEMSANVLTF. The CDR3 DNA reads TGCGCCAGCAGCTTGTTCGAGATGTCGGCCAACGTCCTGACTTTC. The full variable domain, its missing parts supplied by reference TRBV5-1 and TRBJ2-6, is KAGVTQTPRYLIKTRGQQVTLSCSPISGHRSVSWYQQTPGQGLQFLFEYFSETQRNKGNFPGRFSGRQFSNSRSEMNVSTLELGDSALYLCASSLFEMSANVLTFGAGSRLTVL.

This clonotype was seen only a few times. The V call is TRBV27, the J call TRBJ2-2; 12 bases align to TRBD2. The germline V gene encodes CDR1 MNHEY and CDR2 SMNVEV (reference sequence). The CDR3 is 17 amino acids. With 3 bases clipped from V and 6 bases from J, the junction kept 8 bases outside the gene matches. DNA of the CDR3: TGTGCCAGCAGTTTCGGCCTAGCGGGGGGGCCCTCCGGGGAGCTGTTTTTT. Amino acids: CASSFGLAGGPSGELFF.

This clonotype appeared many times. The rearrangement uses TRBV27 and TRBJ1-2; D is undetermined. Germline V lookup: CDR1 MNHEY, CDR2 SMNVEV (reference sequence). The CDR3 loop spans 15 amino acids. Trimming took off 5 bases at V and 0 bases at J, with 13 bases between the two ends. CDR3 DNA sequence: TGTGCCAGCAGTCCCAACCCCACAGCTAACTATGGCTACACCTTC. This codes for CASSPNPTANYGYTF.

This clonotype was seen more than once but under ten times. The V and J genes are TRBV12-5 and TRBJ2-7; D is possibly TRBD1 (6 bases). The CDR3 is 17 amino acids. V lost 6 bases and J lost 0, with 21 bases in between. The V gene's germline CDR1 is LGHNT and CDR2 FRNRAP. As DNA, the CDR3 is TGTGCTAGTGGCCTTGTTGTAACAAGGACAGCCTCCTACGAGCAGTACTTC. The encoded protein is CASGLVVTRTASYEQYF.

In its sample, this clonotype was seen a few times. V usage is TRBV10-3 and J usage is TRBJ1-1, with a tentative D call TRBD1 (5 bases). The CDR3 spans 14 residues. Trimming left V 6 bases short and J 1 base short, with 12 bases between. CDR1 and CDR2 (germline): ENHRY, SYGVKD. The DNA for the CDR3 is TGTGCCATCAGAGAAGGGGAGGAGAACACTGAAGCTTTCTTT. Translation gives CAIREGEENTEAFF.

A few counts support this clonotype. CDR3: CASSLISSGKYSEQYF. The CDR3 bases are TGTGCCAGCAGCTTAATATCCAGCGGGAAGTACTCCGAGCAGTACTTC. This sequence joins TRBV11-2 and TRBJ2-7, with 7 bases matching TRBD2. V gave up 2 bases and J gave up 6 bases; unmatched junction bases: 13. The CDR3 has 16 amino acids. Germline CDR1 is SGHAT and CDR2 is FQNNGV.

This clonotype was counted at least ten times. J is TRBJ1-1 and V is TRBV12-3 or TRBV12-4; TRBD1 is a possible D gene (6 bases). The CDR3 extends over 16 amino acids. The V end lost 6 bases, the J end lost 0 bases, and 17 bases lay between the germline ends. The CDR3 reads CASSWGVGALNTEAFF. In DNA form, the CDR3 reads TGTGCCAGCAGCTGGGGTGTGGGGGCTCTGAACACTGAAGCTTTCTTT.

The rearrangement joins TRBV7-2 to TRBJ2-3; D unresolved. V was cut by 4 bases and J by 10 bases, with 12 bases left in between. CDR1 and CDR2 from the germline V gene are SGHTA and FQGNSA. The CDR3 runs to 12 residues. The CDR3 protein is CASSSLRSAQYF. As DNA, the CDR3 is TGTGCCAGCAGCTCGTTAAGGAGTGCGCAGTATTTT.

The rearrangement uses TRBV7-2 and TRBJ2-2; perhaps TRBD1 as D (6 bases). The CDR3 is made up of 15 amino acids. The germline CDR1 and CDR2 sequences are SGHTA and FQGNSA. The V end lost 5 bases, the J end lost 0 bases, and 10 bases lay between the germline ends. The DNA of the CDR3 is TGTGCCAGCAGCAGGGACATCCCGAACACCGGGGAGCTGTTTTTT. Encoded protein: CASSRDIPNTGELFF.

Ten or more counts support this clonotype. The gene calls are TRBV28 and TRBJ1-6, with D possibly being TRBD1 (5 bases). The CDR3 has 15 residues. With 5 bases removed from V and 3 bases from J, the gap between germline ends came to 11 bases. Germline CDR1 is MDHEN and CDR2 is SYDVKM. CDR3 nucleotides: TGTGCCAGCAGTCTACCAGGGAACTATAATTCACCCCTCCACTTT. Protein: CASSLPGNYNSPLHF.

The genes are TRBV7-2 and TRBJ2-1; tentative D call: TRBD2 (6 bases). CDR1 is SGHTA, CDR2 FQGNSA, per germline. V was clipped by 0 bases and J by 8 bases, with 17 bases between them. The CDR3 sequence is 16 residues long. Here the CDR3 DNA reads TGTGCCAGCAGCTTAGCTAGCGGTAGGATAAACGATGAGCAGTTCTTC. It encodes CASSLASGRINDEQFF.

This CDR3 is CASSHEWGADTQYF. CDR3 bases: TGTGCCAGCAGTCATGAGTGGGGGGCAGATACGCAGTATTTT. The chain carries TRBV14 and TRBJ2-3; D perhaps matches TRBD2 (6 bases). Trimming pared 6 bases from V and 4 bases from J, leaving 14 bases between. CDR3 length: 14 amino acids. Germline CDR1 is SGHDN and CDR2 is FVKESK.

This clonotype was counted between two and nine times. CDR3 amino acids: CASSLRGVRDMGNYEQYF. The CDR3 DNA reads as TGTGCCAGCAGCCTGAGGGGGGTTCGGGACATGGGAAACTACGAGCAGTACTTC. The V gene is TRBV6-1, the J gene TRBJ2-7; tentatively, D is TRBD1 or TRBD2 (6 bases each). The CDR3 length is 18 residues. V gave up 6 bases and J gave up 3 bases, with 27 bases separating them. Looked up from germline, CDR1 is MNHNS and CDR2 is SASEGT.